Reported below is one T cell receptor (beta chain). Its antigen remains unknown. RNA transcripts provided the source from which TCR beta CDR3 regions were amplified. With the HTBI primer set, the TCR CDR3 went through a first round of RT-PCR. TCRdb called the multiplex PCR reads again in MiXCR, with one record for every CDR3 protein. The table lists a few hundred thousand distinct CDR3 sequences, around 14% of them singletons, with 28% in the top ten. Patients were aged 18 to 65, had disease duration under 2 months, and had newly diagnosed hyperthyroidism. Germline CDR1 is LGHNA and CDR2 is YSLEER. V lost 1 base, J lost 3 bases, and 6 bases lay in between. The CDR3 loop spans 14 amino acids. This sample stems from a study of T cells in Graves' hyperthyroidism and ophthalmopathy. Study-wide results and caveats: The model made its ophthalmopathy prediction, and onset followed a median about 5.9 months later. Blood held most thyroid clonotypes expanded above 0.001 frequency. Ophthalmopathy was told apart from stable hyperthyroidism by a 13 V-J model.

The receptor was derived from a woman aged 18-30 years with Graves' hyperthyroidism that later progressed to Graves' ophthalmopathy. The V and J genes are TRBV4-3 and TRBJ2-2; D not resolved. The sample taken for sequencing was blood. The CDR3 loop is CASSQGSYTGELFF. CDR3 sequence (DNA): TGCGCCAGCAGCCAAGGAAGTTACACCGGGGAGCTGTTTTTT.